This entry describes one TCR beta chain. The source of the sample is a study of cytomegalovirus exposure and HLA in healthy donors. Overall study: An early data release held 80 million or so unique TCRs from HLA-typed donors.

With 60 Vbeta and 13 Jbeta primers, the PCR was carried out. This table comes from immunoSEQ multiplex PCR, and its TCRdb copy is limited to in-frame clones, with some not included. Of about 130,000 clones listed, approximately 87% are singletons. Trimming pared 6 bases from V and 5 bases from J, leaving 15 bases between. Germline-derived CDR1 and CDR2 are SGHKS and YYEKEE (reference sequence). This CDR3 comprises 15 residues. The sample was PBMCs. The sequence was collected from a woman aged 25-40 years in good health and CMV-seronegative. The J gene is TRBJ1-6, the V gene TRBV5-5, with unresolved D. The CDR3 loop is CASTQFVANNSPLHF. CDR3 nucleotides: TGTGCCAGCACCCAGTTTGTGGCAAATAATTCACCCCTCCACTTT. The full variable domain, with the rest looked up from reference TRBV5-5 and TRBJ1-6, is DAGVTQSPTHLIKTRGQQVTLRCSPISGHKSVSWYQQVLGQGPQFIFQYYEKEERGRGNFPDRFSARQFPNYSSELNVNALLLGDSALYLCASTQFVANNSPLHFGNGTRLTVT.